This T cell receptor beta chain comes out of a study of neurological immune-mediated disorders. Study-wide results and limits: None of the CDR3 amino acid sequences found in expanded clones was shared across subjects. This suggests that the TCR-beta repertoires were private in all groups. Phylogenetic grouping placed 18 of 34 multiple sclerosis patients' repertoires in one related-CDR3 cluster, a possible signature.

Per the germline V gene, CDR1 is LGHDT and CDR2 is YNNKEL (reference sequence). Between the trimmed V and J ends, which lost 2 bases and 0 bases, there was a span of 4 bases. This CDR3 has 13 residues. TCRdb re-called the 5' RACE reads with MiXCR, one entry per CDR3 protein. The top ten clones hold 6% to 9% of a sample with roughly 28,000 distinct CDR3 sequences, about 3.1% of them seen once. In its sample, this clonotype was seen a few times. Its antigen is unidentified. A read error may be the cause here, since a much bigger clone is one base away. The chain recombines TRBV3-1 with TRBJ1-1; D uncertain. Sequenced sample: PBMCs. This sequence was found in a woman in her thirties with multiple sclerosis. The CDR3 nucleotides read TGTGCCAGCAGCCAACAACTGAACACTGAAGCTTTCTTT. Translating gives CASSQQLNTEAFF.